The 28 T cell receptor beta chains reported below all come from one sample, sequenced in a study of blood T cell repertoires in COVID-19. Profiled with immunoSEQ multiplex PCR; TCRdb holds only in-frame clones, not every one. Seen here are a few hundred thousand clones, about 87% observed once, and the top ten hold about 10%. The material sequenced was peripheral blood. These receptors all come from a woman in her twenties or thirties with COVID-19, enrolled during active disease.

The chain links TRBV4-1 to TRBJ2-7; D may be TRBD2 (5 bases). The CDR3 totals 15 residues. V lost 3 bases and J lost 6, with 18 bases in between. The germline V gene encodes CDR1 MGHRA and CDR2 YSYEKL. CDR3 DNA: TGCGCCAGCAGCCACGGACCCACTCAGGAGGTCGAGCAGTACTTC. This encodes CASSHGPTQEVEQYF.

Here the CDR3 reads CASSETGVKNIQYF. CDR3 coding DNA: TGTGCCAGCAGTGAGACAGGGGTGAAAAACATTCAGTACTTC. The chain couples TRBV2 to TRBJ2-4; TRBD1 agrees at 8 bases. This CDR3 contains 14 residues. The germline gives CDR1 SNHLY, CDR2 FYNNEI. The trim removed 3 bases at V and 4 bases at J, leaving 2 bases unmatched.

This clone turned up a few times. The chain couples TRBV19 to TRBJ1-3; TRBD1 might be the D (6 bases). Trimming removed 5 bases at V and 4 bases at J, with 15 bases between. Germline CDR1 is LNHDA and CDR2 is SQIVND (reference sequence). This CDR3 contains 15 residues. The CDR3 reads CASSADRTAGNTIYF. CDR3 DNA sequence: TGTGCCAGTAGTGCGGACCGGACAGCCGGAAACACCATATATTTT.

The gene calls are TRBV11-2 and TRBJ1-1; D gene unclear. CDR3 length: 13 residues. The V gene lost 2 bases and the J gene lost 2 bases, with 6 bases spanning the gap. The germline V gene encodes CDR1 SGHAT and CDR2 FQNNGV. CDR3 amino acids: CASSLSRNTEAFF. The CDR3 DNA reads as TGTGCCAGCAGCTTAAGCCGCAACACTGAAGCTTTCTTT.

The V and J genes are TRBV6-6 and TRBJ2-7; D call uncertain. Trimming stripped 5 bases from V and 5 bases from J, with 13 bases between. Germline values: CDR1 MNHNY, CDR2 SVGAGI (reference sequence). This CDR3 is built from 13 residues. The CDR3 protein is CASSERWFDEQYF. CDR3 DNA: TGTGCCAGCAGTGAGAGGTGGTTCGACGAGCAGTACTTC.

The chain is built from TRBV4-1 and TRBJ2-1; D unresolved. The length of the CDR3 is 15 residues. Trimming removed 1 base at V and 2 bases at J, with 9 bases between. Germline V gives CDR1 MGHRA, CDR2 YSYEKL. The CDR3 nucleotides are TGCGCCAGCAGCCAAGTAGATCCCCCCTACAATGAGCAGTTCTTC. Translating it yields CASSQVDPPYNEQFF.

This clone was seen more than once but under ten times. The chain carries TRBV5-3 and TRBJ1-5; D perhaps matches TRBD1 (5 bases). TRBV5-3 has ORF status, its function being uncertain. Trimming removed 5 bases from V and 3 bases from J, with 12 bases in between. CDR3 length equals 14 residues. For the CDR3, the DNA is TGTGCCAGAAGGTGGGGACTACTCAATCAGCCCCAGCATTTT. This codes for CARRWGLLNQPQHF.

As DNA, the CDR3 is TGTGCCAGCAGCGCCAGACAGGTCGGGGAGACCCAGTACTTC. This translates into CASSARQVGETQYF. This chain uses TRBV9 with TRBJ2-5; D perhaps matches TRBD1 (6 bases). The CDR3 is made up of 14 amino acids. The germline V gene has CDR1 SGDLS and CDR2 YYNGEE. V dropped 3 bases and J dropped 5 bases, with 14 bases sitting between them.

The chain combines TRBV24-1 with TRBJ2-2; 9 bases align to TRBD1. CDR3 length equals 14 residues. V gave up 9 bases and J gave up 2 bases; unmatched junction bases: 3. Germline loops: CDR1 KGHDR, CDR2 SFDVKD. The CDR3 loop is CATSDRGNTGELFF. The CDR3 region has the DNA TGTGCCACCTCGGACAGGGGCAACACCGGGGAGCTGTTTTTT.

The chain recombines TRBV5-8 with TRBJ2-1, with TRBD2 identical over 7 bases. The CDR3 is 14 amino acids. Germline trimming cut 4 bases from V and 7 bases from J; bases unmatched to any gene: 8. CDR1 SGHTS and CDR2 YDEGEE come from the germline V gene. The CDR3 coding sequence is TGTGCCAGCAGCCGGGACTATGGGGGAAATGAGCAGTTCTTC. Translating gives CASSRDYGGNEQFF. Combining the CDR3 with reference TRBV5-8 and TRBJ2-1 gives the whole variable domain EAGVTQSPTHLIKTRGQQATLRCSPISGHTSVYWYQQALGLGLQFLLWYDEGEERNRGNFPPRFSGRQFPNYSSELNVNALELEDSALYLCASSRDYGGNEQFFGPGTRLTVL.

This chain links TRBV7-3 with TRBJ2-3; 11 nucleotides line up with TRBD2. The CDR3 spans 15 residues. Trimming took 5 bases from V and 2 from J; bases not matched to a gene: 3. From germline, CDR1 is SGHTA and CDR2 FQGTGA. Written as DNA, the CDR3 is TGTGCCAGCAGCCTGACTAGCGGGAACACAGATACGCAGTATTTT. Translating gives CASSLTSGNTDTQYF.

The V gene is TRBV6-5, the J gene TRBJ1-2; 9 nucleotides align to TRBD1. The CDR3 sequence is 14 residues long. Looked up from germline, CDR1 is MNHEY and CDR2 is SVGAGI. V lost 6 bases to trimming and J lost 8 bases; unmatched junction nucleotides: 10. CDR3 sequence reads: CASRDPQGARGYTF. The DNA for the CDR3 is TGTGCCAGCAGGGACCCACAGGGGGCGAGAGGCTACACCTTC.

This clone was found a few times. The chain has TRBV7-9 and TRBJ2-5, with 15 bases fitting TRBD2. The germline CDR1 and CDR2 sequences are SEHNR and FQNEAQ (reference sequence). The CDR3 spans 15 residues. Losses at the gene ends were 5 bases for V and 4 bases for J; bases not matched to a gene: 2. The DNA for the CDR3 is TGTGCCAGCAGCCGGACTAGCGGGAGGGTAGAGACCCAGTACTTC. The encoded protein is CASSRTSGRVETQYF.

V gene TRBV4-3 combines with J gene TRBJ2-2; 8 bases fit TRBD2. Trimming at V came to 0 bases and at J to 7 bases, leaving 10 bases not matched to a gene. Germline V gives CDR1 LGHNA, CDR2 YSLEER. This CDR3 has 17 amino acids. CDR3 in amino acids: CASSQDWSGGPGGELFF. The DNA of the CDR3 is TGCGCCAGCAGCCAAGATTGGTCGGGAGGGCCCGGCGGGGAGCTGTTTTTT.

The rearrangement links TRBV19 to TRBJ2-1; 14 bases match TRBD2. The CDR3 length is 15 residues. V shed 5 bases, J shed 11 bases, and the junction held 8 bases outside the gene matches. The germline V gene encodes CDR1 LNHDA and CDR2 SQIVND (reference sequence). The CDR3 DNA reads TGTGCCAGTAGTCCCCCGGGACTAGCGGGAGCCCAGCAGTTCTTC. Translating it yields CASSPPGLAGAQQFF. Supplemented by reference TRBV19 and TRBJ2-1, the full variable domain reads DGGITQSPKYLFRKEGQNVTLSCEQNLNHDAMYWYRQDPGQGLRLIYYSQIVNDFQKGDIAEGYSVSREKKESFPLTVTSAQKNPTAFYLCASSPPGLAGAQQFFGPGTRLTVL.

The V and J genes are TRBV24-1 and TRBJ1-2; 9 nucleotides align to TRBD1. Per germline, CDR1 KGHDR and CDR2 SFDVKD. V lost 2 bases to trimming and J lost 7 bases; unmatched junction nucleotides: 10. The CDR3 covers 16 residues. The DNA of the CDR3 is TGTGCCACCAGTGATTCCATCCCGGGACAGGGTGCTGGCTACACCTTC. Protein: CATSDSIPGQGAGYTF.

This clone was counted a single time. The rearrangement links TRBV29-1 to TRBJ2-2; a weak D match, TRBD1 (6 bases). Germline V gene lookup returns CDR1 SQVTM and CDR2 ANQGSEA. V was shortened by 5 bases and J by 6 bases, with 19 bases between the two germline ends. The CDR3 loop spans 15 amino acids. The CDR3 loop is CSVLNSGHFPGELFF. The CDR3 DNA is TGCAGCGTTCTGAACTCGGGACACTTTCCCGGGGAGCTGTTTTTT.

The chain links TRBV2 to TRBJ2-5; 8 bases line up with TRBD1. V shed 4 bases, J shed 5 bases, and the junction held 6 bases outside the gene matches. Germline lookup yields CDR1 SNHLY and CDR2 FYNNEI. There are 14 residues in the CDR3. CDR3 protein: CASSGTGRGETQYF. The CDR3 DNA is TGTGCCAGCAGTGGGACAGGGCGAGGGGAGACCCAGTACTTC.

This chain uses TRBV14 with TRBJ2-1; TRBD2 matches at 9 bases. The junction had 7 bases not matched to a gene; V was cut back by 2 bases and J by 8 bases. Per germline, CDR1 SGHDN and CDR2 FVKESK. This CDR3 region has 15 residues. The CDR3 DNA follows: TGTGCCAGCAGCCAAATGCAGCGGGAGGTGGATGAGCAGTTCTTC. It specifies CASSQMQREVDEQFF.

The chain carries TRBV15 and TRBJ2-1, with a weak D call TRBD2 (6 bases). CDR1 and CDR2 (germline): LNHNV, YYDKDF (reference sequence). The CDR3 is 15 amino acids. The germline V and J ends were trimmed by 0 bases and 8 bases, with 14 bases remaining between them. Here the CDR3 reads CATSRDGGMVDEQFF. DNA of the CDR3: TGTGCCACCAGCAGAGATGGCGGGATGGTCGATGAGCAGTTCTTC.

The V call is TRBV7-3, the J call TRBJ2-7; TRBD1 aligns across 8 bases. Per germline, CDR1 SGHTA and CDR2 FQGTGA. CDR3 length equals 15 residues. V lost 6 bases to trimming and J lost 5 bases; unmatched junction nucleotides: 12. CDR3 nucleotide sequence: TGTGCCAGCAGGTCCGGGACAGGAGGTCGACACGAGCAGTACTTC. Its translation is CASRSGTGGRHEQYF.

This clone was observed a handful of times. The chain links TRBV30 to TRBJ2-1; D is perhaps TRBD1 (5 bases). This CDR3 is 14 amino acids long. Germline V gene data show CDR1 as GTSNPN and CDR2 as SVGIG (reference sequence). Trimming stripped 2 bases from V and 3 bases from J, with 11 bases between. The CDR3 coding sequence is TGTGCCTGGAGTCCGGACATCGTCTACAATGAGCAGTTCTTC. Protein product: CAWSPDIVYNEQFF.

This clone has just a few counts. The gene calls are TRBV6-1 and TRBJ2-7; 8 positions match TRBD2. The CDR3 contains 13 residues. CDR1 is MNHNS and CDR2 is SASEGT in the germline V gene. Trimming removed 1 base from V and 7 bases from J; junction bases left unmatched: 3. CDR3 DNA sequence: TGTGCCAGCAGTGAAGTCCGACTAGCGGAGCAGTACTTC. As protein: CASSEVRLAEQYF.

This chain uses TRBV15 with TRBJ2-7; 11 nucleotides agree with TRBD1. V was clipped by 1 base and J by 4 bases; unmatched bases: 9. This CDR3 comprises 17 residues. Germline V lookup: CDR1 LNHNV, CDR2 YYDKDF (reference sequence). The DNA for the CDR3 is TGTGCCACCAGCAGAGTCCCCCCCGGGACAGGGGGATACGAGCAGTACTTC. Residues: CATSRVPPGTGGYEQYF.

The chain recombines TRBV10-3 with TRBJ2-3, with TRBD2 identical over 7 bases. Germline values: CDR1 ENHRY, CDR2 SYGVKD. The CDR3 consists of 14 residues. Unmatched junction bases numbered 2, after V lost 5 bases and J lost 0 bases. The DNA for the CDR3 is TGTGCCATCAGTCCGGGACTAAGCACAGATACGCAGTATTTT. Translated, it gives CAISPGLSTDTQYF.

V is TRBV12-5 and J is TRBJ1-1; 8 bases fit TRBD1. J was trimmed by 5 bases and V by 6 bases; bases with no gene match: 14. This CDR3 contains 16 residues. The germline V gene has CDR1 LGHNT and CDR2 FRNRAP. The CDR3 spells CASGAASTGENTEAFF. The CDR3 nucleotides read TGTGCTAGTGGCGCTGCGTCGACAGGGGAGAATACTGAAGCTTTCTTT.

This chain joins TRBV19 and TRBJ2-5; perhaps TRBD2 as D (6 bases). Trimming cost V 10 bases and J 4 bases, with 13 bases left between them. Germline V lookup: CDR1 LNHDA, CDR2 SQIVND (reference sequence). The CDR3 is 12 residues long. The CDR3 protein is CATRRGRETQYF. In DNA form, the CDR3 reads TGTGCCACCCGGAGGGGTAGAGAGACCCAGTACTTC.

Written as DNA, the CDR3 is TGCGCCAGCAGTCAGGGCTCTGGAAACACCATATATTTT. Protein sequence: CASSQGSGNTIYF. This chain links TRBV5-1 with TRBJ1-3; D might be TRBD1 (5 bases). The germline CDR1 and CDR2 sequences are SGHRS and YFSETQ. V was clipped by 5 bases and J by 0 bases, with 6 bases between them. This CDR3 region has 13 residues.